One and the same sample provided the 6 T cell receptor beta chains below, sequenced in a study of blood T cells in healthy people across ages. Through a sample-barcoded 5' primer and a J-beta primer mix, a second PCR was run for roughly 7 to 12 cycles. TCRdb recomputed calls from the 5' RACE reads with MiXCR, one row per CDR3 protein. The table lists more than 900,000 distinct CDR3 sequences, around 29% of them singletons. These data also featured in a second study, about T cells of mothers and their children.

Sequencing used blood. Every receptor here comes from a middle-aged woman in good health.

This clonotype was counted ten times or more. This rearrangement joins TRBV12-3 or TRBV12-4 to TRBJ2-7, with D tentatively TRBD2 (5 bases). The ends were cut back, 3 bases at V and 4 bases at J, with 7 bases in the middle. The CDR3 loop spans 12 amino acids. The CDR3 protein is CASSLRVYEQYF. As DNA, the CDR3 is TGTGCCAGCAGTTTGAGGGTATACGAGCAGTACTTC.

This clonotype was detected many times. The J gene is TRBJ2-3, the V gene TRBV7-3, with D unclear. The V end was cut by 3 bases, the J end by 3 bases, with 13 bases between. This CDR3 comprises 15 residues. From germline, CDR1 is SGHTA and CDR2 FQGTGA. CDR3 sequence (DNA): TGTGCCAGCAGCTTGGGTCTAATGAGAACAGATACGCAGTATTTT. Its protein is CASSLGLMRTDTQYF.

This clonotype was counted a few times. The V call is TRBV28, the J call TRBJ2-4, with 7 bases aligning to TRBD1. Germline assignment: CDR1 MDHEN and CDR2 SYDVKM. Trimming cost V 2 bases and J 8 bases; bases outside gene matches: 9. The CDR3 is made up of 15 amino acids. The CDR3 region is CASSLESGGLDIQYF. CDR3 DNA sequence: TGTGCCAGCAGTTTAGAGTCAGGGGGTCTTGACATTCAGTACTTC.

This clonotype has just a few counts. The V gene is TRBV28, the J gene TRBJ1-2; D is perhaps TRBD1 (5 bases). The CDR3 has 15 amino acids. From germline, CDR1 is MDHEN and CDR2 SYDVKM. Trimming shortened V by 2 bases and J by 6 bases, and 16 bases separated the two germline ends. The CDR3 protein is CASSLQLGGGNGYTF. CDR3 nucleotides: TGTGCCAGCAGTTTACAGCTCGGGGGGGGTAATGGCTACACCTTC.

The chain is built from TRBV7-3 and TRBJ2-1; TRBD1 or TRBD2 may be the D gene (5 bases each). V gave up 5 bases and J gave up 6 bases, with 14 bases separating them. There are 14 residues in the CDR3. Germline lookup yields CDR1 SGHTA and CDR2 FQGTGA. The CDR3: CASSRGRDSNEQFF. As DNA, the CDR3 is TGTGCCAGCAGCCGGGGCCGCGACAGCAATGAGCAGTTCTTC.

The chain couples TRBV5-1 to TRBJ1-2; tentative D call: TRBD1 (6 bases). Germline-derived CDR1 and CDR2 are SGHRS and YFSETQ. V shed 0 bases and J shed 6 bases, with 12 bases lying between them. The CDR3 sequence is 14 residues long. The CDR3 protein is CASSLGRQEDGYTF. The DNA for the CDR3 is TGCGCCAGCAGCTTGGGCAGACAGGAGGATGGCTACACCTTC. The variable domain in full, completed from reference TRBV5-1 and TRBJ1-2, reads KAGVTQTPRYLIKTRGQQVTLSCSPISGHRSVSWYQQTPGQGLQFLFEYFSETQRNKGNFPGRFSGRQFSNSRSEMNVSTLELGDSALYLCASSLGRQEDGYTFGSGTRLTVV.